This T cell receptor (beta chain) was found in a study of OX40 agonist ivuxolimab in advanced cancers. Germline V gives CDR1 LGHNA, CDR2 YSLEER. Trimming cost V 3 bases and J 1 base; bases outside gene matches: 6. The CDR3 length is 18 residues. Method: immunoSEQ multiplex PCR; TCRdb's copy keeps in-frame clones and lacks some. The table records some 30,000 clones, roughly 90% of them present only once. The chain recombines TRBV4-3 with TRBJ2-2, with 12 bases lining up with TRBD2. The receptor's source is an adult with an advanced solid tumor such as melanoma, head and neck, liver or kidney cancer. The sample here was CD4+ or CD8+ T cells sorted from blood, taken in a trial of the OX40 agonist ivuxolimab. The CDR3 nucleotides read TGCGCCAGCAGCCATATGGTACTAGCGGGAGGGAACACCGGGGAGCTGTTTTTT. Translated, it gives CASSHMVLAGGNTGELFF.